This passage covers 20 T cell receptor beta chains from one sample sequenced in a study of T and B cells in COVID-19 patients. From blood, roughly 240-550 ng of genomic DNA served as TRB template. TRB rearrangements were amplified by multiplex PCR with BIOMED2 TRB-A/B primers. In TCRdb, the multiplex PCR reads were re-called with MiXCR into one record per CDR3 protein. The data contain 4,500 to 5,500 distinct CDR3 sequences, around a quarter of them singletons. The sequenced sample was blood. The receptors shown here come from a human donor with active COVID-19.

The CDR3 spells CASSFGLAGEGTKNIQYF. The CDR3 nucleotides read TGTGCCAGCAGCTTTGGACTAGCGGGAGAGGGAACCAAAAACATTCAGTACTTC. The J gene is TRBJ2-4, the V gene TRBV11-3; 13 bases are shared with TRBD2. The trim removed 3 bases at V and 2 bases at J, leaving 7 bases unmatched. The CDR3 is 18 amino acids. Looked up from germline, CDR1 is SGHNT and CDR2 is YENEEA.

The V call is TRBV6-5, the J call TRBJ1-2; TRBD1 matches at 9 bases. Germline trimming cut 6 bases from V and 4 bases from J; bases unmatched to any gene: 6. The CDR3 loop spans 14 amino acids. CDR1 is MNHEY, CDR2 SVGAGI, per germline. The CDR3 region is CASRNLGQGYGYTF. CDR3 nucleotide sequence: TGTGCCAGCAGGAACCTGGGACAGGGCTATGGCTACACCTTC.

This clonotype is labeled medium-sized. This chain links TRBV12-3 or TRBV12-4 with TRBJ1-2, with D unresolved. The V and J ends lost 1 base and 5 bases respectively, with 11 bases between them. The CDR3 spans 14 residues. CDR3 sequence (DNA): TGTGCCAGCAGTTTAGGGGGAGAGGAGTATGGCTACACCTTC. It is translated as CASSLGGEEYGYTF.

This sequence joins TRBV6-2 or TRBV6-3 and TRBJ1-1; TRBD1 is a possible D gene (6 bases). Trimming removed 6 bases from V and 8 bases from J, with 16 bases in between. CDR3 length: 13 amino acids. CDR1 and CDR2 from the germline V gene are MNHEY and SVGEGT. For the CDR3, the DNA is TGTGCCAGCAGATATAGGGGGGCTCCAGAAGCTTTCTTT. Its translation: CASRYRGAPEAFF.

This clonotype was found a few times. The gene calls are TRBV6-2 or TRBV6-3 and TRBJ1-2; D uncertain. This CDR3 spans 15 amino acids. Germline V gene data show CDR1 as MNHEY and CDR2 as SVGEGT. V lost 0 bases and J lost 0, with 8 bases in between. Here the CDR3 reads CASSYSQDSNYGYTF. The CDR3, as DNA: TGTGCCAGCAGTTACTCCCAGGACTCTAACTATGGCTACACCTTC.

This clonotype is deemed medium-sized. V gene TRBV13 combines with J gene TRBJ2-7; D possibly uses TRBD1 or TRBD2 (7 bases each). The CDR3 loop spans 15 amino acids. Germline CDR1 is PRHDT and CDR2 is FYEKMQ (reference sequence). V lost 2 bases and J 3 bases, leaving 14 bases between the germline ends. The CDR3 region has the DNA TGTGCCAGCAGCTTACGGGGAGGGGGCTTCTACGAGCAGTACTTC. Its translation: CASSLRGGGFYEQYF. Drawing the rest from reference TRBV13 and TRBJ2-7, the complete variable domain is AAGVIQSPRHLIKEKRETATLKCYPIPRHDTVYWYQQGPGQDPQFLISFYEKMQSDKGSIPDRFSAQQFSDYHSELNMSSLELGDSALYFCASSLRGGGFYEQYFGPGTRLTVT.

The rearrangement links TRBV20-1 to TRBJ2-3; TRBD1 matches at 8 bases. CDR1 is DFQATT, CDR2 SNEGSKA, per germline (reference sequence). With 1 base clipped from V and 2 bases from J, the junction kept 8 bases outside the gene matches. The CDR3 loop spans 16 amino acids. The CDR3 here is CSARVGRGLITDTQYF. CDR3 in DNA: TGCAGTGCTAGAGTAGGCAGGGGGCTAATCACAGATACGCAGTATTTT.

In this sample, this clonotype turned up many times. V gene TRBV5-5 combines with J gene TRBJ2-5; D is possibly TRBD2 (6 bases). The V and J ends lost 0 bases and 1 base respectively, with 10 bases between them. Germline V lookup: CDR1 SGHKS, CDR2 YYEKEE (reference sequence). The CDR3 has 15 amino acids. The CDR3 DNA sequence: TGTGCCAGCAGCTTGGTAGCGGTTCTCCAAGAGACCCAGTACTTC. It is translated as CASSLVAVLQETQYF.

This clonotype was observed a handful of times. The DNA for the CDR3 is TGTGCCAGCAGTTACGGCGGGGGGGGTGCTGGGGAGCTGTTTTTT. Translation gives CASSYGGGGAGELFF. V gene TRBV6-5 combines with J gene TRBJ2-2; 9 bases agree with TRBD2. J was trimmed by 8 bases and V by 2 bases; bases with no gene match: 6. CDR3 length: 15 residues. Germline CDR1 is MNHEY and CDR2 is SVGAGI.

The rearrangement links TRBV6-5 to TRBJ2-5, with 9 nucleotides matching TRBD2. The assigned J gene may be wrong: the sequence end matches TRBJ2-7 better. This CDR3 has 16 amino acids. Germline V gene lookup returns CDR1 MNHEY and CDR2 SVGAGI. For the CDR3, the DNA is TGTGCCAGCAGTGAACTATCGGGACTAGCATCGTACGAGCAGTACTTC. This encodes CASSELSGLASYEQYF.

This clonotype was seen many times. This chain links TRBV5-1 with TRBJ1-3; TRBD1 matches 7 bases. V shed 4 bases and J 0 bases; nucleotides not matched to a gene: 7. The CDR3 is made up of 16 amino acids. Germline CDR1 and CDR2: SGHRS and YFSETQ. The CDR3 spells CASSGDSQSSGNTIYF. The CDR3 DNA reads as TGCGCCAGCAGCGGGGACAGTCAAAGCTCTGGAAACACCATATATTTT.

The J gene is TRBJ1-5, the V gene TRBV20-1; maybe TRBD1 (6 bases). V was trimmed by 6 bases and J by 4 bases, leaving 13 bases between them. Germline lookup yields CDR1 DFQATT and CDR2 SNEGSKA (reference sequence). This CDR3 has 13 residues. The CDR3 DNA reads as TGCAGTGCATCTCGGGACACAAATCAGCCCCAGCATTTT. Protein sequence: CSASRDTNQPQHF.

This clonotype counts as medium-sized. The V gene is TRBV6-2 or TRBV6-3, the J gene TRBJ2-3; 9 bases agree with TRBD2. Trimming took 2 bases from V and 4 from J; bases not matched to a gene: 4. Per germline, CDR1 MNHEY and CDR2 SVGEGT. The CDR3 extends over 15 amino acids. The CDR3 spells CASSYLAGRPDTQYF. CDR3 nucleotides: TGTGCCAGCAGTTACCTAGCGGGAAGGCCAGATACGCAGTATTTT.

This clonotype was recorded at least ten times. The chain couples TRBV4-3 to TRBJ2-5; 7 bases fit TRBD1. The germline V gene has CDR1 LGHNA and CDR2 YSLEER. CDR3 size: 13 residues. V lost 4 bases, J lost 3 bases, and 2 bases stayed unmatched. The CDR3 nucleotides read TGCGCCAGCAGCCGTGGGACAGAAGAGACCCAGTACTTC. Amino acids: CASSRGTEETQYF.

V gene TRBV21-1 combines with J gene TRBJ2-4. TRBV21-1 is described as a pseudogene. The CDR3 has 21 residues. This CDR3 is CASSKVDIGDPTPRAKNIQYF. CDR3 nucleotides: TGTGCCAGCAGCAAAGTAGATATCGGGGATCCTACACCGCGGGCCAAAAACATTCAGTACTTC.

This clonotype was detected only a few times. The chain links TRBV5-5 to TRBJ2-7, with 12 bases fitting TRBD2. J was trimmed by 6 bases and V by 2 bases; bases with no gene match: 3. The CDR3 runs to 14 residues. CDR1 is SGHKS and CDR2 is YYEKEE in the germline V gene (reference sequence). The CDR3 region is CASSFGLAGSEQYF. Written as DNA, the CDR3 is TGTGCCAGCAGCTTTGGACTAGCGGGAAGCGAGCAGTACTTC.

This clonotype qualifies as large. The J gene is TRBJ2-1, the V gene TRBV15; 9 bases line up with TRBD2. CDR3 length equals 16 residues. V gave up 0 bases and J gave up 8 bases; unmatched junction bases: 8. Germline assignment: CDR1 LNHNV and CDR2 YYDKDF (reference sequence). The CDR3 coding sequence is TGTGCCACCAGCAGAGATTGGGCTAGCGGGAAGGATGAGCAGTTCTTC. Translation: CATSRDWASGKDEQFF.

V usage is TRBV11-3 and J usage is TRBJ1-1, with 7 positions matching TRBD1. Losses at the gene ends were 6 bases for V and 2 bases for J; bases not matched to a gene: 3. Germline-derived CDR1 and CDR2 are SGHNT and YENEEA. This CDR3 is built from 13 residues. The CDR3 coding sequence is TGTGCCAGCAGAGGGACAGTTAACACTGAAGCTTTCTTT. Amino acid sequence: CASRGTVNTEAFF.

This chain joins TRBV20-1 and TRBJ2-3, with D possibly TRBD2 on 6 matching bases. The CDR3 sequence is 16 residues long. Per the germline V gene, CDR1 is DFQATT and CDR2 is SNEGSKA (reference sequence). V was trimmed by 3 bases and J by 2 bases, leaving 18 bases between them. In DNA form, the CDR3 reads TGCAGTGCTAGTTCGCATCGATTGGACTACACAGATACGCAGTATTTT. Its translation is CSASSHRLDYTDTQYF.

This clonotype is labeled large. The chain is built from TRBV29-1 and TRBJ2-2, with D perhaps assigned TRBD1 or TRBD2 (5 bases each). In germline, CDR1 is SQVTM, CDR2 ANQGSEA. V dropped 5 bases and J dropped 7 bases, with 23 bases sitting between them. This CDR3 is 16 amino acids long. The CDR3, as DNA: TGCAGCGTTATGGCGAGCAGGGCGGACTTTCGCGGGGAGCTGTTTTTT. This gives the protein CSVMASRADFRGELFF.